This TCR beta chain was recovered during a study of blood T cells in healthy people across ages. Notes on the study in general: When one million T cells were used, diversity estimates were thought to be underestimates. What prevented conclusive comparison of naive and antigen-experienced cells was that PBMCs were unsorted.

Samples had at least 6 million PBMCs isolated from them. Primed by a sample-barcoded 5' primer and a J-beta primer mix, a second PCR proceeded for roughly 6 to 12 cycles. Each cDNA was tagged by a template-switch adaptor containing 12 random nucleotides. One entry per CDR3 protein, called by TCRdb with MiXCR from the 5' RACE reads. The sample includes over 600,000 distinct CDR3 sequences, less than 60% of them seen just once. This clonotype came up many times. Its specificity is unknown. V shed 4 bases and J 6 bases; nucleotides not matched to a gene: 8. Germline-derived CDR1 and CDR2 are MGHRA and YSYEKL. The CDR3 has 14 residues.

The J gene is TRBJ2-7, the V gene TRBV4-1; 8 bases match TRBD1. This receptor was obtained from an elderly man in good health. Specimen: blood. The CDR3 DNA is TGCGCCAGCAGCCCCGGACAGGGCATTCGCGAGCAGTACTTC. It translates to CASSPGQGIREQYF.